Listed here are 22 T cell receptor beta chains from one sample, sequenced in a study of T cell responses to AZD1222 COVID-19 vaccine. Generated by immunoSEQ multiplex PCR, the TCRdb table keeps only in-frame clones and is missing some. In the table there are around 190,000 clones, almost 90% of which are singletons. The sequencing here drew on peripheral blood, taken on day 0 of AZD1222 vaccination. The origin of the receptors is an adult in good health.

V gene TRBV28 combines with J gene TRBJ1-5; D might be TRBD1 (6 bases). Trimming cost V 7 bases and J 9 bases, with 16 bases left between them. The CDR3 is 13 amino acids. The germline CDR1 and CDR2 sequences are MDHEN and SYDVKM. The CDR3 spells CASIGQSLWPQHF. The CDR3, as DNA: TGTGCCAGCATAGGACAGTCCCTTTGGCCCCAGCATTTT.

This chain links TRBV5-6 with TRBJ1-2; TRBD1 matches at 9 bases. The CDR3 consists of 14 residues. Germline trimming cut 4 bases from V and 7 bases from J; bases unmatched to any gene: 8. Germline V gene data show CDR1 as SGHDT and CDR2 as YYEEEE. This chain's CDR3 is CASSLTGQGSGYTF. The CDR3 DNA reads as TGTGCCAGCAGCCTGACGGGACAGGGTAGTGGCTACACCTTC. Full variable domain (remainder filled in from reference TRBV5-6 and TRBJ1-2): DAGVTQSPTHLIKTRGQQVTLRCSPKSGHDTVSWYQQALGQGPQFIFQYYEEEERQRGNFPDRFSGHQFPNYSSELNVNALLLGDSALYLCASSLTGQGSGYTFGSGTRLTVV.

The chain links TRBV6-1 to TRBJ2-7; D gene ambiguous. Trimming pared 3 bases from V and 5 bases from J, leaving 14 bases between. There are 14 residues in the CDR3. Germline CDR1 MNHNS, CDR2 SASEGT. The CDR3 sequence: CASSEAHRDNEQYF. In DNA, the CDR3 is TGTGCCAGCAGTGAGGCCCACCGAGACAACGAGCAGTACTTC.

Only one count was recorded for this clone. This rearrangement joins TRBV7-4 to TRBJ2-1, with 12 bases fitting TRBD2. J lost 1 base, V lost 5 bases, and 12 bases had no gene match. The CDR3 loop spans 19 amino acids. Per the germline V gene, CDR1 is SGHVT and CDR2 is SQSDAQ. CDR3 nucleotide sequence: TGTGCCAGCAGCGCATGGCTAGCGGGAGGGCCATGGTCCTACAATGAGCAGTTCTTC. It specifies CASSAWLAGGPWSYNEQFF.

The chain couples TRBV15 to TRBJ1-4; TRBD1 is a possible D gene (5 bases). This CDR3 contains 16 residues. V shed 5 bases and J shed 8 bases, with 21 bases lying between them. Germline V lookup: CDR1 LNHNV, CDR2 YYDKDF (reference sequence). CDR3 residues: CATSPAGHDESEKLFF. The CDR3 bases are TGTGCCACCAGCCCCGCGGGGCACGATGAGTCCGAAAAACTGTTTTTT.

The chain joins TRBV6-5 to TRBJ2-7; 11 nucleotides match TRBD2. The J segment lost 3 bases and the V segment lost 4 bases, leaving 5 bases of the junction unmatched. The length of the CDR3 is 15 residues. Per the germline V gene, CDR1 is MNHEY and CDR2 is SVGAGI. The CDR3, as DNA: TGTGCCAGCAGTTCGCCGACTAGCGGGGTCTACGAGCAGTACTTC. It specifies CASSSPTSGVYEQYF.

The chain carries TRBV5-1 and TRBJ1-2, with TRBD1 as a possible D gene (6 bases). Looked up from germline, CDR1 is SGHRS and CDR2 is YFSETQ. CDR3 length: 15 residues. V was clipped by 2 bases and J by 1 base, with 12 bases between them. CDR3 region: CASSLLTGLNYGYTF. The DNA for the CDR3 is TGCGCCAGCAGCTTATTGACAGGACTTAACTATGGCTACACCTTC. The full variable domain, with the rest looked up from reference TRBV5-1 and TRBJ1-2, is KAGVTQTPRYLIKTRGQQVTLSCSPISGHRSVSWYQQTPGQGLQFLFEYFSETQRNKGNFPGRFSGRQFSNSRSEMNVSTLELGDSALYLCASSLLTGLNYGYTFGSGTRLTVV.

The rearrangement joins TRBV15 to TRBJ2-7; TRBD2 matches at 9 bases. CDR1 LNHNV and CDR2 YYDKDF come from the germline V gene (reference sequence). The CDR3 totals 18 residues. Trimming cost V 0 bases and J 3 bases; bases outside gene matches: 12. CDR3 amino acids: CATSRDRSGGPTFYEQYF. The CDR3 coding sequence is TGTGCCACCAGCAGAGATCGGAGCGGGGGGCCTACTTTCTACGAGCAGTACTTC.

In this sample, this clone turned up once. The J gene is TRBJ2-1, the V gene TRBV30; D gene uncertain. With 0 bases removed from V and 9 bases from J, the gap between germline ends came to 3 bases. The CDR3 has 10 amino acids. The germline V gene encodes CDR1 GTSNPN and CDR2 SVGIG (reference sequence). CDR3 sequence: CAWSVSEQFF. The DNA for the CDR3 is TGTGCCTGGAGTGTTAGTGAGCAGTTCTTC.

The V call is TRBV9, the J call TRBJ1-2, with a possible D match to TRBD1 (6 bases). The CDR3 spans 14 residues. V was clipped by 0 bases and J by 4 bases, with 10 bases between them. Germline V gene sequence: CDR1 SGDLS, CDR2 YYNGEE. The CDR3 spells CASSVGGGLYGYTF. The CDR3 DNA follows: TGTGCCAGCAGCGTAGGGGGGGGCCTCTATGGCTACACCTTC.

CDR3: CASSQDPGVEAFF. CDR3 bases: TGCGCCAGCAGCCAGGATCCCGGGGTTGAAGCTTTCTTT. The genes are TRBV4-1 and TRBJ1-1; no reliable D call. V dropped 3 bases and J dropped 7 bases, with 12 bases sitting between them. The CDR3 consists of 13 residues. CDR1 is MGHRA and CDR2 is YSYEKL in the germline V gene.

This clone is a singleton in its sample. The CDR3 DNA reads as TGTGCCAGCAGCTTCCGCCGGGCCGATAAAGCTTTCTTT. Protein sequence: CASSFRRADKAFF. The chain employs TRBV7-9 and TRBJ1-1, with unresolved D. The CDR3 runs 13 residues. The germline gives CDR1 SEHNR, CDR2 FQNEAQ (reference sequence). V was pared by 3 bases and J by 9 bases, with 14 bases between. Together with reference TRBV7-9 and TRBJ1-1, the CDR3 gives the full variable domain: DTGVSQNPRHKITKRGQNVTFRCDPISEHNRLYWYRQTLGQGPEFLTYFQNEAQLEKSRLLSDRFSAERPKGSFSTLEIQRTEQGDSAMYLCASSFRRADKAFFGQGTRLTVV.

This clone occurred once. V is TRBV28 and J is TRBJ1-6; D might be TRBD1 (5 bases). Per germline, CDR1 MDHEN and CDR2 SYDVKM. V gave up 10 bases and J gave up 9 bases, with 13 bases separating them. The CDR3 is made up of 12 amino acids. The CDR3 sequence: CATLNGGSPLHF. CDR3 DNA sequence: TGTGCCACCTTGAATGGGGGTTCACCCCTCCACTTT. Full variable domain (rest looked up from reference TRBV28 and TRBJ1-6): DVKVTQSSRYLVKRTGEKVFLECVQDMDHENMFWYRQDPGLGLRLIYFSYDVKMKEKGDIPEGYSVSREKKERFSLILESASTNQTSMYLCATLNGGSPLHFGNGTRLTVT.

The V and J genes are TRBV4-1 and TRBJ2-1; 7 bases align to TRBD1. J lost 0 bases, V lost 4 bases, and 3 bases had no gene match. CDR1 is MGHRA and CDR2 is YSYEKL in the germline V gene. This CDR3 has 15 residues. As DNA, the CDR3 is TGCGCCAGCAGCCTGGGGACAGACTCCTACAATGAGCAGTTCTTC. Its translation: CASSLGTDSYNEQFF.

The chain combines TRBV6-4 with TRBJ2-2, with D possibly being TRBD1 (5 bases). The V gene lost 2 bases and the J gene lost 5 bases, with 6 bases spanning the gap. Germline V gene lookup returns CDR1 MRHNA and CDR2 SNTAGT. The CDR3 has 13 residues. CDR3 loop: CASSDKGTGELFF. In nucleotides, the CDR3 is TGTGCCAGCAGTGACAAGGGGACCGGGGAGCTGTTTTTT.

The V gene is TRBV30, the J gene TRBJ2-3, with TRBD1 identical over 10 bases. The CDR3 spans 15 residues. After removal of 3 bases from V and 3 bases from J, the junction contained 6 bases not matched to a gene. The germline CDR1 and CDR2 sequences are GTSNPN and SVGIG (reference sequence). The CDR3 sequence: CAWSGQGVRTDTQYF. The CDR3, as DNA: TGTGCCTGGAGCGGACAGGGGGTACGGACAGATACGCAGTATTTT.

This chain links TRBV14 with TRBJ2-1; D may be TRBD2 (5 bases). The CDR3 contains 13 residues. CDR1 and CDR2 (germline): SGHDN, FVKESK. Trimming left V 5 bases short and J 6 bases short, with 11 bases between. The chain's CDR3 is CASSRTGPNEQFF. The CDR3 DNA is TGTGCCAGCAGCAGGACTGGACCCAATGAGCAGTTCTTC.

V usage is TRBV28 and J usage is TRBJ2-6; tentatively, D is TRBD2 (7 bases). The ends were cut back, 4 bases at V and 0 bases at J, with 19 bases in the middle. There are 19 residues in the CDR3. Germline CDR1 and CDR2: MDHEN and SYDVKM. The CDR3 DNA is TGTGCCAGCAGTTCCCCCTGGGGGGGGCGTAACTCTGGGGCCAACGTCCTGACTTTC. Its protein is CASSSPWGGRNSGANVLTF.

This chain uses TRBV27 with TRBJ1-1, with D possibly being TRBD1 (6 bases). V was shortened by 6 bases and J by 2 bases, with 10 bases between the two germline ends. The CDR3 contains 13 residues. Germline CDR1 MNHEY, CDR2 SMNVEV (reference sequence). The CDR3: CASRGTLNTEAFF. The CDR3 region has the DNA TGTGCCAGCAGGGGGACACTCAACACTGAAGCTTTCTTT.

The chain recombines TRBV9 with TRBJ1-6; D is possibly TRBD1 (6 bases). The ends were cut back, 4 bases at V and 10 bases at J, with 18 bases in the middle. CDR3 length: 15 amino acids. Per germline, CDR1 SGDLS and CDR2 YYNGEE. CDR3 nucleotide sequence: TGTGCCAGCAGCCCCTCTCAGGGGCCGAGATCACCCCTCCACTTT. Translated: CASSPSQGPRSPLHF.

The V gene is TRBV5-1, the J gene TRBJ2-3; 7 bases match TRBD2. In germline, CDR1 is SGHRS, CDR2 YFSETQ. The CDR3 length is 16 residues. With V trimmed by 0 bases and J by 2 bases, 6 bases remained unmatched. CDR3 in DNA: TGCGCCAGCAGCTTGGCAGGCGGGAGAAACACAGATACGCAGTATTTT. This sequence encodes CASSLAGGRNTDTQYF.

This chain uses TRBV6-2 or TRBV6-3 with TRBJ2-3; weak D call: TRBD1 (6 bases). CDR1 is MNHEY, CDR2 SVGEGT, per germline. The CDR3 contains 15 residues. The germline V and J ends were trimmed by 2 bases and 2 bases, with 11 bases remaining between them. The CDR3 DNA is TGTGCCAGCAGTTACAGGGACACACTCACAGATACGCAGTATTTT. The encoded protein is CASSYRDTLTDTQYF.